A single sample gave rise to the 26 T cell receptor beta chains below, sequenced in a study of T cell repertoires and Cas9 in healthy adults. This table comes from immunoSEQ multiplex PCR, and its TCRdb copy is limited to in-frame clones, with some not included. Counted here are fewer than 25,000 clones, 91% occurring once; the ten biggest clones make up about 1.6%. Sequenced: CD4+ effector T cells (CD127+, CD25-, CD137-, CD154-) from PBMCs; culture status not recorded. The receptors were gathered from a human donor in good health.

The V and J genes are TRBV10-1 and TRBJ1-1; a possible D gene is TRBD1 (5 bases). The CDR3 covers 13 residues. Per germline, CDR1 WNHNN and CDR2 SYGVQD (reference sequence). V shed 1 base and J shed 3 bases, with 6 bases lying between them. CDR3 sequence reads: CASSELGDTEAFF. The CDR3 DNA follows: TGCGCCAGCAGTGAGTTAGGGGACACTGAAGCTTTCTTT.

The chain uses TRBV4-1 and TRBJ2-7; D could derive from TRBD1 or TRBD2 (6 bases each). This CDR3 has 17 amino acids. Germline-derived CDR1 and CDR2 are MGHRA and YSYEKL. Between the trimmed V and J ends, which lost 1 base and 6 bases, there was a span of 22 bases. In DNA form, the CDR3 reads TGCGCCAGCAGCCAAGGGAGGGGGTTTACGTCCCCTTTCGAGCAGTACTTC. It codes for CASSQGRGFTSPFEQYF.

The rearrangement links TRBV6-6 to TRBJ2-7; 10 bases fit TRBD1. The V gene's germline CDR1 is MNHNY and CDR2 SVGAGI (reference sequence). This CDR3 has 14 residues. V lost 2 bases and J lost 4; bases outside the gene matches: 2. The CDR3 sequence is CASSYGTGAYEQYF. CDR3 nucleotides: TGTGCCAGCAGTTACGGGACAGGGGCGTACGAGCAGTACTTC.

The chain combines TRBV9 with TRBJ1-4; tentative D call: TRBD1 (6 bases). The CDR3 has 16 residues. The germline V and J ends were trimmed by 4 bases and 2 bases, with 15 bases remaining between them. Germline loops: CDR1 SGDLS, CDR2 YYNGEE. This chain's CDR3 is CASSPRGGVTNEKLFF. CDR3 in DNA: TGTGCCAGCAGCCCCAGAGGGGGTGTTACTAATGAAAAACTGTTTTTT.

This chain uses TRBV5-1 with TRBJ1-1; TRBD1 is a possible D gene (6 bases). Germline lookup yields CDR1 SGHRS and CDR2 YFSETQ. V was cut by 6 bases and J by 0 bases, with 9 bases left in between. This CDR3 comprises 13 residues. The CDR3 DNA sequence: TGCGCCAGCAAAGGGGGGATGAACACTGAAGCTTTCTTT. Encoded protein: CASKGGMNTEAFF.

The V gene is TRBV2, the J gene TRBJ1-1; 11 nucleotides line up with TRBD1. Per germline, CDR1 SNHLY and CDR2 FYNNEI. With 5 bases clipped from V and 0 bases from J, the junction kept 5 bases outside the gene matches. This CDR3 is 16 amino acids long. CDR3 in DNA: TGTGCCAGCAGTCCCCGGACAGGGGGCATGAACACTGAAGCTTTCTTT. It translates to CASSPRTGGMNTEAFF.

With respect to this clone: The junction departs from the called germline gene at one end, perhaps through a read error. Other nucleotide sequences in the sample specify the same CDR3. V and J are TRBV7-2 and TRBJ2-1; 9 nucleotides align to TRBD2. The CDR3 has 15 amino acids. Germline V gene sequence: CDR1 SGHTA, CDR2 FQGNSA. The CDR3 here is CASSPSGRQGNEQFF. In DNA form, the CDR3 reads TGCGCCAGCAGCCCAAGCGGGAGGCAAGGGAATGAGCAGTTCTTC.

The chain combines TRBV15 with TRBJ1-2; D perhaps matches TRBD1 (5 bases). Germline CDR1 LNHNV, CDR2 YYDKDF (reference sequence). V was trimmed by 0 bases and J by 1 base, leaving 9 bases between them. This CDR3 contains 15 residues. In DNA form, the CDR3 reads TGTGCCACCAGCAGAGACAGGGATTATAACTATGGCTACACCTTC. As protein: CATSRDRDYNYGYTF.

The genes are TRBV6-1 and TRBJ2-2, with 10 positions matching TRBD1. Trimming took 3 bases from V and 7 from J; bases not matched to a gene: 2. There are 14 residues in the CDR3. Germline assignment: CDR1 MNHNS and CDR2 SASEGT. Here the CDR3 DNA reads TGTGCCAGCAGTGACTGGACAGGGGGCGGGGAGCTGTTTTTT. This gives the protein CASSDWTGGGELFF.

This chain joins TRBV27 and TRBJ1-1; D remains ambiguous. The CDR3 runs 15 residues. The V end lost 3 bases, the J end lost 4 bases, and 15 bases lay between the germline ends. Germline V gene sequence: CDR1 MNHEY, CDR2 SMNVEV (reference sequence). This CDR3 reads CASSLRRWETTEAFF. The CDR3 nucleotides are TGTGCCAGCAGTTTGCGCCGCTGGGAAACCACTGAAGCTTTCTTT.

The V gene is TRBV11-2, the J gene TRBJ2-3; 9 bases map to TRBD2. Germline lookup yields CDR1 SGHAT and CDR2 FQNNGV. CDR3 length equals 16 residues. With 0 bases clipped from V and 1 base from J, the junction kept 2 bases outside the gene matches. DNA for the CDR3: TGTGCCAGCAGCTTAGAACTAGCGGGTGGCACAGATACGCAGTATTTT. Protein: CASSLELAGGTDTQYF.

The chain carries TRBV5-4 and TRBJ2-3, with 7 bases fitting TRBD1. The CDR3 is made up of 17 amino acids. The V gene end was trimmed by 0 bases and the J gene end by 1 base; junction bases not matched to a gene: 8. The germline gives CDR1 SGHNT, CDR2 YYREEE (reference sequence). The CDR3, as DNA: TGTGCCAGCAGCTTGGGGGTCAGGGGGAAGGGCACAGATACGCAGTATTTT. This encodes CASSLGVRGKGTDTQYF.

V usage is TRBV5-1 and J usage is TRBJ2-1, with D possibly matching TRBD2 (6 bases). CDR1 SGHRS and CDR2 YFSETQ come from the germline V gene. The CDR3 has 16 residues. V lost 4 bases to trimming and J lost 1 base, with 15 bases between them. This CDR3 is CASSARLSGSYNEQFF. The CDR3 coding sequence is TGCGCCAGCAGCGCCCGACTAAGCGGGTCCTACAATGAGCAGTTCTTC.

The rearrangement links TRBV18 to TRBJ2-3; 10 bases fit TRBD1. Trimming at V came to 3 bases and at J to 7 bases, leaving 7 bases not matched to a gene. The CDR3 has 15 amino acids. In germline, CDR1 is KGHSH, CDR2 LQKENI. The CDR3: CASSPPTGGVHTQYF. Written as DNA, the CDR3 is TGTGCCAGCTCACCGCCGACAGGGGGCGTACATACGCAGTATTTT.

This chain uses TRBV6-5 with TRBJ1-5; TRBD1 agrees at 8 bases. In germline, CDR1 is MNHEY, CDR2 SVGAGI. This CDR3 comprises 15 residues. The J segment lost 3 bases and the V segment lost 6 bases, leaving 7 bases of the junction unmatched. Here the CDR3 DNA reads TGTGCCAGCAGCCGGACAGGGAGTATCAATCAGCCCCAGCATTTT. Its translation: CASSRTGSINQPQHF.

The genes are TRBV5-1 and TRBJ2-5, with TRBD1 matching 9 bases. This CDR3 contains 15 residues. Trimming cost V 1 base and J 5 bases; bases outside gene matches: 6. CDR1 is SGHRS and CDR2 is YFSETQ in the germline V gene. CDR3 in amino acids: CASSLQQGAEETQYF. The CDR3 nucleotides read TGCGCCAGCAGCTTGCAACAGGGGGCGGAGGAGACCCAGTACTTC.

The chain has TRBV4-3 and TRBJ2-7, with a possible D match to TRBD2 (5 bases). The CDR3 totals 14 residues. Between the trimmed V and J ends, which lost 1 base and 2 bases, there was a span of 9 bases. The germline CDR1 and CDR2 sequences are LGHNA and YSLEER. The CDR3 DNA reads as TGCGCCAGCAGCCAAGCCCCGGGGACCTACGAGCAGTACTTC. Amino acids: CASSQAPGTYEQYF.

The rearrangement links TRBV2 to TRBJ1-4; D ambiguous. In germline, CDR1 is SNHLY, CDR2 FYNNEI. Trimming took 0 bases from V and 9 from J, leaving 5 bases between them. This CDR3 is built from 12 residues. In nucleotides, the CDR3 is TGTGCCAGCAGTGAAGCGGGCAAAAAACTGTTTTTT. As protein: CASSEAGKKLFF.

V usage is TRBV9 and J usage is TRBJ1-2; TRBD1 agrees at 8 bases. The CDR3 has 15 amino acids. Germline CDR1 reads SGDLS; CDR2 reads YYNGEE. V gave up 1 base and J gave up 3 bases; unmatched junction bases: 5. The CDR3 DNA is TGTGCCAGCAGCGTATCCGGACAGGGAGACTATGGCTACACCTTC. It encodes CASSVSGQGDYGYTF. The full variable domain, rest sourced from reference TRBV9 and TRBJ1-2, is DSGVTQTPKHLITATGQRVTLRCSPRSGDLSVYWYQQSLDQGLQFLIQYYNGEERAKGNILERFSAQQFPDLHSELNLSSLELGDSALYFCASSVSGQGDYGYTFGSGTRLTVV.

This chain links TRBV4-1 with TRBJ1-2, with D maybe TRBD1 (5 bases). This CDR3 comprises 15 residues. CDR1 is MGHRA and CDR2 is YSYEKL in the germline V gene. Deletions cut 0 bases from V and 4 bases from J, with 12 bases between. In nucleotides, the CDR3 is TGCGCCAGCAGCCAAGATTGGGACGGCCTCTATGGCTACACCTTC. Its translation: CASSQDWDGLYGYTF.

The CDR3 nucleotides are TGCAGCGTGGCCGGGACAGGGGGCTTTGGAAACACCATATATTTT. Translated: CSVAGTGGFGNTIYF. This chain uses TRBV29-1 with TRBJ1-3; TRBD1 aligns across 12 bases. Trimming cost V 6 bases and J 3 bases; bases outside gene matches: 6. CDR3 length: 15 residues. CDR1 and CDR2 from the germline V gene are SQVTM and ANQGSEA.

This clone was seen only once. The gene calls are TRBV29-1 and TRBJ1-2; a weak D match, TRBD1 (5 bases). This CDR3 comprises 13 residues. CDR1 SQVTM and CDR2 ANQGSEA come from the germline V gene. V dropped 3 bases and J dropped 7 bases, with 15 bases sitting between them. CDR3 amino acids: CSVDRQGVGGYTF. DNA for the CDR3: TGCAGCGTTGATCGGCAGGGAGTAGGTGGCTACACCTTC.

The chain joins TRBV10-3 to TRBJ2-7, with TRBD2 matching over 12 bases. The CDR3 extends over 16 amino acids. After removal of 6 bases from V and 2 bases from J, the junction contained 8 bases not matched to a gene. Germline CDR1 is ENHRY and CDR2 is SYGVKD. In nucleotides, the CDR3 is TGTGCCATCAGCGAACAGACTAGCGGGAGACCCTACGAGCAGTACTTC. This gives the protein CAISEQTSGRPYEQYF.

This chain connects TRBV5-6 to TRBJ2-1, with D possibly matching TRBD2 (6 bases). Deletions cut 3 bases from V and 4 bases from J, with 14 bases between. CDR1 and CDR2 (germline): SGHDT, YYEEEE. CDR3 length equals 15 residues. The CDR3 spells CASSSRLGPYNEQFF. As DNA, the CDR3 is TGTGCCAGCAGCTCTCGACTAGGTCCGTACAATGAGCAGTTCTTC.

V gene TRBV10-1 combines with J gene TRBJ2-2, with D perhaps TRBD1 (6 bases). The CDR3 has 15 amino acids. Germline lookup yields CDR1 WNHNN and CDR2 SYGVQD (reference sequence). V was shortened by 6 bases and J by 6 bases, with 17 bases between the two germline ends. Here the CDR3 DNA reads TGCGCCAGCAGGAGCTCAGGGGTAGACTCCGGGGAGCTGTTTTTT. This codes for CASRSSGVDSGELFF.

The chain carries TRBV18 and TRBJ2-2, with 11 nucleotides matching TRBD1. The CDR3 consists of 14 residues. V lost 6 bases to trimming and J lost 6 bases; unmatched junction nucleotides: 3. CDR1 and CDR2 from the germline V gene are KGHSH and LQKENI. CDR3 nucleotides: TGTGCCAGCTCCGGACAGGGGGCTTCCGGGGAGCTGTTTTTT. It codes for CASSGQGASGELFF.